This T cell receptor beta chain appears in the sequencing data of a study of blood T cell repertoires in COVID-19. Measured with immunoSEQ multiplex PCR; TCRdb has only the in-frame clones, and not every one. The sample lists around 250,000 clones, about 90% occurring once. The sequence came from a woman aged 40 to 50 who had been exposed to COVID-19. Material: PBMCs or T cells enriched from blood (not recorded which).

CDR3 in DNA: TGTGCCAGCAGCACCCGACAGAGATTCAACACTGAAGCTTTCTTT. Translation: CASSTRQRFNTEAFF. V is TRBV5-4 and J is TRBJ1-1, with D possibly TRBD1 on 5 matching bases. CDR1 SGHNT and CDR2 YYREEE come from the germline V gene (reference sequence). The CDR3 is made up of 15 amino acids. V gave up 4 bases and J gave up 2 bases, with 15 bases separating them.